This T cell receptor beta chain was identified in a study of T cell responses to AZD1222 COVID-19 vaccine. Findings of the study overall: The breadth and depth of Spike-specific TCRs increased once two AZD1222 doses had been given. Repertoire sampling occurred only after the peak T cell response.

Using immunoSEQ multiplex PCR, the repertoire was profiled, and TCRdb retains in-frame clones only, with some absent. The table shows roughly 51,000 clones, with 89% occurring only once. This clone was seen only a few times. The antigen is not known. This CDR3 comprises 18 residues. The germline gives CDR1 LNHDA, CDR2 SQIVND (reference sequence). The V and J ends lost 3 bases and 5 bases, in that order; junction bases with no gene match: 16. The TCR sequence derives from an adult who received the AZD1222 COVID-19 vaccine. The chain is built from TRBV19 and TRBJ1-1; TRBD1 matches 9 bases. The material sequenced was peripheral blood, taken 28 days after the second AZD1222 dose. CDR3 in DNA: TGTGCCAGTAGTATGGTCCTGAACCGGGACAGGGATGGGACTGAAGCTTTCTTT. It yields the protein CASSMVLNRDRDGTEAFF.